This section outlines one T cell receptor (beta chain) sequence together with its context. As yet, its antigen is unknown. The record originates from a study of CD4 T cells in relation to SARS-CoV-2 and coronaviruses. About the study: PBMCs were cultured with antigen for over 8 days before TCR beta sequencing.

The CDR3 contains 15 residues. Germline V gene sequence: CDR1 LNHDA, CDR2 SQIVND (reference sequence). V lost 4 bases and J 10 bases, leaving 20 bases between the germline ends. Before the COVID-19 pandemic, during about 2010-2019, CD4+ T cells were taken from unexposed donors. After about ten days of culture, CD4+ T cells were isolated. Profiled with immunoSEQ multiplex PCR; TCRdb holds only in-frame clones, not every one. The data hold roughly 25,000 clones, with around 67% observed a single time. V is TRBV19 and J is TRBJ2-1; D not certain. This receptor was taken from a human donor in good health. Input material: CD4+ T cells from PBMCs, cultured in vitro. The CDR3 reads CASSKVPLASSEQFF. The CDR3 DNA reads TGTGCCAGTAGTAAGGTCCCTCTCGCGAGTTCGGAGCAGTTCTTC.